Described below is a single TCR beta chain sequence and its context. Its matching antigen is unknown. The data were obtained in a study of human T cells and chemical hapten exposure. About the research overall: Minor pooled library volume differences mainly drove per-sample TCR yield variation.

Time point here: patch test 3, about 24 weeks after DPC sensitization. Treatment indicated: therapeutic diphenylcyclopropenone sensitization with weekly scalp DPC. Looked up from germline, CDR1 is SGHAT and CDR2 is FQNNGV. The CDR3 length is 14 residues. V dropped 0 bases and J dropped 3; count of bases not matched to a gene: 1. Study-wide results and caveats: TCRs whose frequency exceeded 1 in 1000 remained the same following DPC sensitization.

TCRdb re-called the RACE reads with MiXCR, one entry per CDR3 protein. The repertoire holds over 55,000 distinct CDR3 sequences, with roughly 10% as singletons. Here the sequenced sample was whole blood, taken in connection with sensitization to the hapten diphenylcyclopropenone (DPC). The TCR comes from a woman between 50 and 59 years old with alopecia areata. Some clones in this sample may be carry-over from other donors' samples. V usage is TRBV11-2 and J usage is TRBJ1-1, with 7 bases that match TRBD1. The CDR3 DNA is TGTGCCAGCAGCTTAGACGGGACAGACACTGAAGCTTTCTTT. As protein: CASSLDGTDTEAFF.